This T cell receptor beta chain was observed in a study of CD8 T cells in ankylosing spondylitis. This clonotype was detected ten times or more. The antigen is unknown. TCRdb passed the 5' RACE reads through MiXCR, listing each CDR3 protein once. The repertoire has 40,000 or so distinct CDR3 sequences, roughly 2.5% of them found once; the top ten carry around 4.5%. Study-wide points: The study identified a TCR beta motif of under ten highly homologous variants that appeared characteristic of ankylosing spondylitis blood. Disease-associated clonotypes exhibited CD8+ identity and were relatively infrequent in peripheral blood.

V was clipped by 3 bases and J by 4 bases, with 11 bases between them. CDR3 size: 14 residues. Germline V gene sequence: CDR1 SGDLS, CDR2 YYNGEE. This rearrangement joins TRBV9 to TRBJ2-1, with D maybe TRBD1 (6 bases). This receptor was taken from a male donor with ankylosing spondylitis or in good health (not recorded which). Sequences were obtained from blood, either unsorted or a sorted T cell fraction (not recorded which). The CDR3 DNA reads TGTGCCAGCAGCGCCCGGACAGTTTACAATGAGCAGTTCTTC. It translates to CASSARTVYNEQFF.